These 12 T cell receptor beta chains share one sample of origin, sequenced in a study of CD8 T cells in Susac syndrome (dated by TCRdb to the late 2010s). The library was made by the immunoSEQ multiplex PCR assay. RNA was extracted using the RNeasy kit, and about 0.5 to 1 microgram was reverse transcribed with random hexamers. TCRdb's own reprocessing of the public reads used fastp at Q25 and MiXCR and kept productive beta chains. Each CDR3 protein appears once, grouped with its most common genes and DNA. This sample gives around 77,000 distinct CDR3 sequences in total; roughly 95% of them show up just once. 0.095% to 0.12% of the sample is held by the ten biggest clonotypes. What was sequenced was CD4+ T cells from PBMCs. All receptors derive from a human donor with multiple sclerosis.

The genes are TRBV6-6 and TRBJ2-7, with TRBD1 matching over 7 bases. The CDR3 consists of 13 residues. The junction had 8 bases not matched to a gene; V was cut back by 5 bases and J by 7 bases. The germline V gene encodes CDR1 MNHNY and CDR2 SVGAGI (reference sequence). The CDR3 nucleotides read TGTGCCAGCAGTACCGACAGGGCCGGAGAGCAGTACTTC. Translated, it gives CASSTDRAGEQYF.

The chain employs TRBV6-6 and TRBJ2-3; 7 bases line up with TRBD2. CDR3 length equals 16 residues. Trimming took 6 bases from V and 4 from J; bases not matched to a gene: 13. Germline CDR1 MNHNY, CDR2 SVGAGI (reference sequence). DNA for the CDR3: TGTGCCAGCAGCCCCTCTAGCGGCCCCGGCGCAGATACGCAGTATTTT. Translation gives CASSPSSGPGADTQYF.

CDR3 in amino acids: CSARSAGPEYEQYF. CDR3 DNA: TGCAGTGCTAGGTCGGCGGGACCGGAGTACGAGCAGTACTTC. The V gene is TRBV20-1, the J gene TRBJ2-7; TRBD2 is a possible D gene (6 bases). Looked up from germline, CDR1 is DFQATT and CDR2 is SNEGSKA (reference sequence). This CDR3 has 14 residues. V lost 3 bases and J lost 4, with 16 bases in between.

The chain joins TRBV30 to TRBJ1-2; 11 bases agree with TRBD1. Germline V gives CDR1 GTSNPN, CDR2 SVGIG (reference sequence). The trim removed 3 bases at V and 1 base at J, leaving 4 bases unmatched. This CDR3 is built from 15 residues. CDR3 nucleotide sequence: TGTGCCTGGAGGGACAGGGGGCGTATTAACTATGGCTACACCTTC. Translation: CAWRDRGRINYGYTF.

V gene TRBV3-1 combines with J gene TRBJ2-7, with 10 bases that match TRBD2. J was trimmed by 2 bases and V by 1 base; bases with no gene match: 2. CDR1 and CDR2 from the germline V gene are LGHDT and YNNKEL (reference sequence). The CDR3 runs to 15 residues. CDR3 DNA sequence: TGTGCCAGCAGCCAAGCTGGGACTAGCGCCTACGAGCAGTACTTC. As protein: CASSQAGTSAYEQYF.

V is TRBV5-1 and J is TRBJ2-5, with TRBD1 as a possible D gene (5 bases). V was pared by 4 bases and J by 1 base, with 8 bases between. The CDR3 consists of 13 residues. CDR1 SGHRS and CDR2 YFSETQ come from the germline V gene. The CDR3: CASSRGSQETQYF. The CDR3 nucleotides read TGCGCCAGCAGCAGGGGAAGCCAAGAGACCCAGTACTTC. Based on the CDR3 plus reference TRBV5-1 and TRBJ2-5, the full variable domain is KAGVTQTPRYLIKTRGQQVTLSCSPISGHRSVSWYQQTPGQGLQFLFEYFSETQRNKGNFPGRFSGRQFSNSRSEMNVSTLELGDSALYLCASSRGSQETQYFGPGTRLLVL.

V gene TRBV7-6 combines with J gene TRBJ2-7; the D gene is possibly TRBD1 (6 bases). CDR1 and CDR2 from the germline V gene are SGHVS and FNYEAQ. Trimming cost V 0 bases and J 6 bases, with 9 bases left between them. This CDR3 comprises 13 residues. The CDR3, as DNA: TGTGCCAGCAGCTTAGCGAAGACAGGCGAGCAGTACTTC. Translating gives CASSLAKTGEQYF.

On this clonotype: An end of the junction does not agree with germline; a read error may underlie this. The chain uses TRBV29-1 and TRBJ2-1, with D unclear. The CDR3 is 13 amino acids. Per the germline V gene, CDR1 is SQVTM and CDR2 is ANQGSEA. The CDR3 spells CSTRSSSYNKQFF. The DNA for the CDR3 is TGCAGCACCAGGTCCAGCTCCTACAATAAGCAGTTCTTC.

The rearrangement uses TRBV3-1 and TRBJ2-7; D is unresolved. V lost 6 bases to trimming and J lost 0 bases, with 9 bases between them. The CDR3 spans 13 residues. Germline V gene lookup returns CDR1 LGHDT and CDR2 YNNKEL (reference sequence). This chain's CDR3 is CASRFSSSYEQYF. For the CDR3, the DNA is TGTGCCAGCAGGTTTTCCAGCTCCTACGAGCAGTACTTC.

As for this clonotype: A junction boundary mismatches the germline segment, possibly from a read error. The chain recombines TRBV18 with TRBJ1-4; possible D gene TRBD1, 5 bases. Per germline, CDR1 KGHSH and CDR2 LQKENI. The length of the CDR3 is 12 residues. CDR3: CASSPQGGELFF. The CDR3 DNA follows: TGTGCCAGCTCACCGCAGGGTGGCGAACTGTTTTTC.

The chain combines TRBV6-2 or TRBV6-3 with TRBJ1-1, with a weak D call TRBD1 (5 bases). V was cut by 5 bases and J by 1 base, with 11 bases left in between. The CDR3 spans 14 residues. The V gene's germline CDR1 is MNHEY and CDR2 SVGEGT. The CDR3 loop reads CASSILGTNTEAFF. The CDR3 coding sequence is TGTGCCAGCAGTATCCTTGGGACGAACACTGAAGCTTTCTTT.

The CDR3 is CASSVLDLRGNIQYF. CDR3 bases: TGTGCCAGCAGCGTGCTGGACCTTAGAGGAAACATTCAGTACTTC. The chain combines TRBV7-8 with TRBJ2-4; no clear D gene. The germline gives CDR1 SGHVS, CDR2 FQNEAQ. Trimming removed 5 bases at V and 6 bases at J, with 17 bases between. The CDR3 length is 15 residues.